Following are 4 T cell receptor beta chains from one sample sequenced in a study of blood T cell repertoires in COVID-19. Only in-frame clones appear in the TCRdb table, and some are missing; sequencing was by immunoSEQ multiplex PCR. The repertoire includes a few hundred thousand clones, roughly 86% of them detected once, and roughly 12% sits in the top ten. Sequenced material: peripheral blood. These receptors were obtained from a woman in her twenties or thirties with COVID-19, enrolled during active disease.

This chain's CDR3 is CASSIAGAGELFF. The CDR3 DNA sequence: TGTGCCAGTAGTATAGCGGGAGCCGGGGAGCTGTTTTTT. This chain links TRBV19 with TRBJ2-2; TRBD2 is a possible D gene (6 bases). The germline V and J ends were trimmed by 1 base and 6 bases, with 6 bases remaining between them. The germline V gene encodes CDR1 LNHDA and CDR2 SQIVND (reference sequence). The CDR3 has 13 residues.

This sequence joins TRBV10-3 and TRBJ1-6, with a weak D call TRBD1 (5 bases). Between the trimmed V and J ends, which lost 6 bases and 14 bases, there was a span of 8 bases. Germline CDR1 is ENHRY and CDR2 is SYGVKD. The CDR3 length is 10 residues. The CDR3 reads CAIRQGTLHF. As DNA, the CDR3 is TGTGCCATCAGGCAGGGTACCCTCCACTTT.

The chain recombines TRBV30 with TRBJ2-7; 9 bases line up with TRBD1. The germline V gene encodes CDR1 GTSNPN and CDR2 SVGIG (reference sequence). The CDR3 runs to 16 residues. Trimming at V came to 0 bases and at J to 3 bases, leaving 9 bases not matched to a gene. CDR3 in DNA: TGTGCCTGGAGTGTCAGCCGGACAGGGGAGATCTACGAGCAGTACTTC. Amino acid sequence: CAWSVSRTGEIYEQYF.

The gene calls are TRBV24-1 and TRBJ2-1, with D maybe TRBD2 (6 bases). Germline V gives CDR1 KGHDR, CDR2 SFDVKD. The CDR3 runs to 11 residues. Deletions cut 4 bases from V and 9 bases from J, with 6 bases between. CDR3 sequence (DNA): TGTGCCACCAGTGACGGGGGTGAGCAGTTCTTC. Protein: CATSDGGEQFF.